This TCR beta chain derives from a study of beta chain features in type 1 diabetes. One heparinised blood draw, averaging roughly 120 mL, came from each donor. Markers CD45RO/CCR7/CD25/CD127/CD95/CD27 served to sort CD4+ naive, central memory, regulatory and stem cell-like memory cells. The entirety of the isolated RNA underwent reverse transcription, so expressed TCRB transcripts were sequenced. The repertoire was sequenced with immunoSEQ multiplex PCR; TCRdb's copy has only in-frame clones and lacks some. The sample yields over 650,000 clones, 11% to 15% seen once. Regarding this clone: Its antigen is as yet unknown.

General study findings and limits: Among all four CD4+ subsets, Type 1 diabetes patients had TCRB CDR3s that were moderately but significantly shorter. There was no resolution here of whether HLA type influences TCRB rearrangement.

J lost 5 bases, V lost 4 bases, and 8 bases had no gene match. Germline values: CDR1 GTSNPN, CDR2 SVGIG (reference sequence). This CDR3 has 15 residues. V gene TRBV30 combines with J gene TRBJ1-5; 10 bases agree with TRBD1. This sequence originates from a man between 18 and 35 years old with type 1 diabetes. The sample consisted of naive CD4+ T cells from blood. This CDR3 is CAWKAGTGEYQPQHF. The CDR3, as DNA: TGTGCCTGGAAGGCCGGGACAGGGGAATATCAGCCCCAGCATTTT.